Shown below are 8 T cell receptor beta chains from a single sample sequenced in a study of neurological immune-mediated disorders. The time point is: longitudinal time-point 2. MiXCR, applied by TCRdb to the 5' RACE reads, yields one record per CDR3 protein. The sample yields tens of thousands of distinct CDR3 sequences, 13% seen once. The specimen sequenced was PBMCs. The receptors derive from a female donor with HTLV-1-associated myelopathy (HAM/TSP).

This clonotype appeared once. One base away lies a much larger clone, so this may be a sequencing read error. V is TRBV7-9 and J is TRBJ2-7, with D maybe TRBD1 (6 bases). Germline V CDR1 and CDR2: SEHNR, FQNEAQ (reference sequence). This CDR3 has 14 residues. CDR3 sequence: CAISLAGVIYEQYF. The CDR3 nucleotides are TGTGCCATCAGCTTAGCAGGGGTTATCTACGAGCAGTACTTC.

This clonotype occurred many times. The CDR3, as DNA: TGTGCCAGCAGCCGAGCTGACAGGGGGAACACTGAAGCTTTCTTT. It specifies CASSRADRGNTEAFF. The V call is TRBV14, the J call TRBJ1-1, with 8 bases that match TRBD1. This CDR3 has 15 residues. V was pared by 4 bases and J by 1 base, with 5 bases of the junction left unmatched. CDR1 is SGHDN and CDR2 is FVKESK in the germline V gene.

This clonotype was seen many times. The J gene is TRBJ2-7, the V gene TRBV4-2, with D unclear. Germline-derived CDR1 and CDR2 are LGHNA and YNFKEQ. The CDR3 has 13 amino acids. V gave up 0 bases and J gave up 3 bases, with 6 bases separating them. This CDR3 reads CASSQEDGYEQYF. The CDR3 nucleotides read TGTGCCAGCAGCCAAGAAGACGGCTACGAGCAGTACTTC.

This clonotype was recorded many times. This chain joins TRBV7-9 and TRBJ1-2, with 8 bases lining up with TRBD1. Germline lookup yields CDR1 SEHNR and CDR2 FQNEAQ (reference sequence). Trimming removed 4 bases from V and 4 bases from J; junction bases left unmatched: 14. This CDR3 has 17 amino acids. The DNA for the CDR3 is TGTGCCAGCAGCTCTAAGGATCCGGGACAGGTTCTCTATGGCTACACCTTC. Translating it yields CASSSKDPGQVLYGYTF.

Comment on this clonotype: The junction does not match germline at one end; this may be a read error. J is TRBJ2-7 and V is TRBV6-5; 7 positions agree with TRBD2. The CDR3 is 13 residues long. Germline assignment: CDR1 MNHEY and CDR2 SVGAGI. The CDR3 DNA follows: TGTGCCAGCAGTTACAGGGAGGGGTGCGAGCGGTACTTC. It codes for CASSYREGCERYF.

Many counts were recorded for this clonotype. The chain recombines TRBV5-1 with TRBJ2-3; 7 bases match TRBD2. The trim removed 2 bases at V and 3 bases at J, leaving 9 bases unmatched. Germline CDR1 reads SGHRS; CDR2 reads YFSETQ. CDR3 length: 16 amino acids. The CDR3 coding sequence is TGCGCCAGCAGCTTAGCGGGACTTACTCTAACAGATACGCAGTATTTT. It encodes CASSLAGLTLTDTQYF.

As for this clonotype: A read error may explain this, as a much larger clone is one base away. V and J are TRBV27 and TRBJ1-1; the D is unclear. From germline, CDR1 is MNHEY and CDR2 SMNVEV (reference sequence). CDR3 size: 12 residues. DNA of the CDR3: TGTGCCAACAGTTCGGGAGACACTGAAGCTTTCTTT. Its translation: CANSSGDTEAFF.

This clonotype was observed many times. The chain is built from TRBV2 and TRBJ2-2, with 8 positions matching TRBD2. With V trimmed by 8 bases and J by 6 bases, 8 bases remained unmatched. This CDR3 has 14 residues. From germline, CDR1 is SNHLY and CDR2 FYNNEI. The CDR3, as DNA: TGTGCCAGCGCGTGGGAAGCGGGAGCCGGGGAGCTGTTTTTT. Its protein is CASAWEAGAGELFF.